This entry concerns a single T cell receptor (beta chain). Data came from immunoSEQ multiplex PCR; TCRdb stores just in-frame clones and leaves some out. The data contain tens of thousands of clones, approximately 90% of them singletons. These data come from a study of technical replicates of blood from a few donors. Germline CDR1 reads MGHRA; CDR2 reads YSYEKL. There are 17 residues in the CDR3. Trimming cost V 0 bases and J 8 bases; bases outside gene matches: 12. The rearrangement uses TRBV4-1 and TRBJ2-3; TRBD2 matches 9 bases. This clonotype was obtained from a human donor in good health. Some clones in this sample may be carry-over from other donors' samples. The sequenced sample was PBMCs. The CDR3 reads CASSQDPSGVGRVTQYF. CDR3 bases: TGCGCCAGCAGCCAAGATCCTAGCGGGGTCGGGCGGGTTACGCAGTATTTT.